This paragraph reports one T cell receptor beta chain. The target antigen is unknown. This CDR3 is 15 amino acids long. Germline V gene data show CDR1 as SGHNT and CDR2 as YYREEE (reference sequence). V dropped 4 bases and J dropped 6; count of bases not matched to a gene: 10. Only in-frame clones appear in the TCRdb table, and some are missing; sequencing was by immunoSEQ multiplex PCR. This repertoire holds roughly 15,000 clones, and none appear only once. Treatment was busulfan-fludarabine conditioning, a marrow graft, and cyclophosphamide on days +3 and +4. The record originates from a study of T cells after posttransplantation cyclophosphamide. Findings and limits, study-wide: Recipient CMV seropositivity and CMV reactivation strongly tracked TRB clonality. Later blood repertoires were often dominated by clones from the donor CD8+ memory compartment. Tissue-infiltrating T cells from skin or gut overlapped little with blood T cells.

V and J are TRBV5-4 and TRBJ1-1; 9 bases map to TRBD1. This specimen consisted of PBMCs, obtained about 1,200 days after allogeneic stem cell transplant with posttransplant cyclophosphamide. The clonotype originates from a female patient aged 35-55 years who received an allogeneic stem cell transplant from a related donor, was CMV-positive, and had no GVHD. Among the T cells, some may be from the graft donor. CDR3 nucleotide sequence: TGTGCCAGCAGCACGGGACAGGGAGGAATTTCTGAAGCTTTCTTT. Translating it yields CASSTGQGGISEAFF.